One T cell receptor beta chain is described in this entry. Other DNA sequences of this sample code for an identical CDR3. This entry belongs to a study of technical replicates of blood from a few donors. There are 13 residues in the CDR3. Trimming removed 0 bases at V and 3 bases at J, with 5 bases between. The V gene's germline CDR1 is SGDLS and CDR2 YYNGEE. Sequencing was performed with immunoSEQ multiplex PCR; in TCRdb, only in-frame clones are kept and a portion is missing. The sample consists of about 83,000 clones, 92% of them appearing once. This sequence originates from a human donor in good health. V and J are TRBV9 and TRBJ2-3, with D possibly TRBD2 on 5 matching bases. The sample consisted of T cells isolated from PBMCs. The DNA for the CDR3 is TGTGCCAGCAGCGTAGCGGGGACAGATACGCAGTATTTT. Amino acid sequence: CASSVAGTDTQYF.